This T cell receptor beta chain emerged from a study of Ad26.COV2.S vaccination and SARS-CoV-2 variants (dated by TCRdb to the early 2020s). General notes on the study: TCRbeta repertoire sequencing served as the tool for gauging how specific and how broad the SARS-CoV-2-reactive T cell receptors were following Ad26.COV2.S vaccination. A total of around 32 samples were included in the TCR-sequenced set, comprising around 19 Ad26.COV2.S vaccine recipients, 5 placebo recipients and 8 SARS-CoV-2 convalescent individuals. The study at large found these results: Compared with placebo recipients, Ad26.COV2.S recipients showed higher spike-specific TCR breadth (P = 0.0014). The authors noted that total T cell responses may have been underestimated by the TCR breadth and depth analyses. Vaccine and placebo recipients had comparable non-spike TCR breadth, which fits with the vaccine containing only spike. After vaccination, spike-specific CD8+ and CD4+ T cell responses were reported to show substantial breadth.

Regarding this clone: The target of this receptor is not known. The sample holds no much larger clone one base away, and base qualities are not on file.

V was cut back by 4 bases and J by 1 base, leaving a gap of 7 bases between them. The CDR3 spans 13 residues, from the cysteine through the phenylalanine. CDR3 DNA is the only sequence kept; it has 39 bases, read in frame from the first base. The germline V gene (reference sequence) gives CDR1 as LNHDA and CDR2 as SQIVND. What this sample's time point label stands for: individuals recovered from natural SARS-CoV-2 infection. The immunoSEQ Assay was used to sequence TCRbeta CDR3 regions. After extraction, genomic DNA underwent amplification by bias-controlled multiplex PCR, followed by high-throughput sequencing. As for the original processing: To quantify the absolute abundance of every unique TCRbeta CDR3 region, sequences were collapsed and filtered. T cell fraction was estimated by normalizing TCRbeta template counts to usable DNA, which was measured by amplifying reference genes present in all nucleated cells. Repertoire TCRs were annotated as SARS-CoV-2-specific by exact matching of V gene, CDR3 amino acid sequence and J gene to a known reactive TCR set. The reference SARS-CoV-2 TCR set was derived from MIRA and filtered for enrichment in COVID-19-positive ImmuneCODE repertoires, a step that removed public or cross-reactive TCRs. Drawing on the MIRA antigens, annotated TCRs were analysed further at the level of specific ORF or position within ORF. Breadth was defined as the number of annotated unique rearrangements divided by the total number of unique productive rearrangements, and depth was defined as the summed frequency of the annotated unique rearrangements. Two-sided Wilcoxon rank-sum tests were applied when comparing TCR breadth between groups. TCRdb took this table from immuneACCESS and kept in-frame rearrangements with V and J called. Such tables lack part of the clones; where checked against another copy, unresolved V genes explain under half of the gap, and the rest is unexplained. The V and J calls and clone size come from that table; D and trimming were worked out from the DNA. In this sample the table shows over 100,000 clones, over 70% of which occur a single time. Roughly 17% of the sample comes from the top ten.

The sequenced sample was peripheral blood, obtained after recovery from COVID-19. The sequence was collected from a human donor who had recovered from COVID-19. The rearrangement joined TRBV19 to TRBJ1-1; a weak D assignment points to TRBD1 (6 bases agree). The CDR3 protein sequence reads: CASSTTGNTEAFF. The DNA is TGTGCCAGTAGTACGACAGGGAACACTGAAGCTTTCTTT.